This T cell receptor (beta chain) was sequenced in a study of T cell responses to AZD1222 COVID-19 vaccine. Here immunoSEQ multiplex PCR was the method, and the copy in TCRdb shows in-frame clones only, minus some. This sample has some 150,000 clones, with 93% found just once. Germline CDR1 is MNHEY and CDR2 is SMNVEV (reference sequence). CDR3 size: 13 residues. Trimming shortened V by 3 bases and J by 9 bases, and 15 bases separated the two germline ends. The origin of this receptor is an adult in good health. This sample comprised peripheral blood, obtained on day 0 of AZD1222 vaccination. The chain uses TRBV27 and TRBJ2-7, with D perhaps TRBD1 (5 bases). DNA for the CDR3: TGTGCCAGCAGTTTCCACGACAGAAGTCCGCAGTACTTC. It is translated as CASSFHDRSPQYF.